Listed below are T cell receptor beta chains from one sample, sequenced in a study of CD8+ T cells in alopecia areata. Here immunoSEQ multiplex PCR was the method, and the copy in TCRdb shows in-frame clones only, minus some. The sample lists approximately 170,000 clones, less than 70% occurring once. The input for sequencing was CD4+ T cells sorted from blood, taken at week 24, from a patient treated with tofacitinib. These receptors were collected from a human donor with alopecia areata. Both conserved end residues are part of each CDR3. A D gene is named only where the DNA matches it firmly. Size is omitted from some rows. Given values are once, few, many or a class for expanded clones.

few,TRBD2,TRBJ2-3,TRBV30,TGTGCCTGGAGCCGCGGGAGCAGCACAGATACGCAGTATTTT,CAWSRGSSTDTQYF
few,NA,TRBJ2-7,TRBV29-1,TGCAGCGTTGTTCTATCTTTCGGGGGAAGGGCGAGAAACGAGCAGTACTTC,CSVVLSFGGRARNEQYF
few,TRBD1,TRBJ2-1,TRBV29-1,TGCAGCGTTGAAGGACAGGGCGGGTATGAGCAGTTCTTC,CSVEGQGGYEQFF
NA,NA,TRBJ2-5,TRBV5-6,TGTGCCAGCAGCTTGTTCCTTCAAGAGACCCAGTACTTC,CASSLFLQETQYF
NA,TRBD1,TRBJ1-4,TRBV29-1,TGCAGCGTTAGAGCGGACAGGGGGCAGATTAATGAAAAACTGTTTTTT,CSVRADRGQINEKLFF
NA,TRBD1,TRBJ2-7,TRBV6-5,TGTGCCAGCGCACAGGGGGTGTACTACGAGCAGTACTTC,CASAQGVYYEQYF
NA,NA,TRBJ2-6,TRBV9,TGTGCCAGCAGCAGAGGGGACTCTGGGGCCAACGTCCTGACTTTC,CASSRGDSGANVLTF
NA,NA,TRBJ1-5,TRBV30,TGTGCCTGGAGCACAGGGTTGGTTAGCAATCAGCCCCAGCATTTT,CAWSTGLVSNQPQHF
few,TRBD1,TRBJ2-4,TRBV5-6,TGTGCCAGCAGCTCAAAACAAGGACAGGGAGCGTCCAAAAACATTCAGTACTTC,CASSSKQGQGASKNIQYF
NA,TRBD1,TRBJ1-5,TRBV30,TGTGCCTGTTCCGACAGGGGCCGGTCCCAGCATTTT,CACSDRGRSQHF
NA,NA,TRBJ1-2,TRBV2,TGTGCCAGCAGTGCACAGGGAGGCTATGGCTACACCTTC,CASSAQGGYGYTF
NA,NA,TRBJ2-3,TRBV30,TGTGCCTGGAGTGCACATCCGGGGGATACGCAGTATTTT,CAWSAHPGDTQYF
NA,TRBD1,TRBJ1-3,TRBV30,TGTGCCTGGACCGGCATTCCGACAGGGGCTGGAAACACCATATATTTT,CAWTGIPTGAGNTIYF